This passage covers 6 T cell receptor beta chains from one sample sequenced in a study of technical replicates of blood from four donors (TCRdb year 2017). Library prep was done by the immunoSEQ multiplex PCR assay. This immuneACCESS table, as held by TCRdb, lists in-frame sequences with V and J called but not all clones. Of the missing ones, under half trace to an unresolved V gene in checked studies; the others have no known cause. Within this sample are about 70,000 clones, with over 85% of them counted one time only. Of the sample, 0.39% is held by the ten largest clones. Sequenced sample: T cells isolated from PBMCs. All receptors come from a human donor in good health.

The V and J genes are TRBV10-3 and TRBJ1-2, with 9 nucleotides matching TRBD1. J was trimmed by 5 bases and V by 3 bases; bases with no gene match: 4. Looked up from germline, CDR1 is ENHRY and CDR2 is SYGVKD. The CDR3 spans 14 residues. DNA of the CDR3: TGTGCCATCAGTGACCCCGGGACAGGGTATGGCTACACCTTC. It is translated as CAISDPGTGYGYTF.

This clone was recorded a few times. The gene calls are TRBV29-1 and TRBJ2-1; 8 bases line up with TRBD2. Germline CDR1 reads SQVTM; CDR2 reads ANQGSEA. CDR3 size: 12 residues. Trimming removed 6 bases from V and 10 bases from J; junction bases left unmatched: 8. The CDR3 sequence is CSVNKGLAEQFF. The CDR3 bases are TGCAGCGTCAACAAAGGACTAGCAGAGCAGTTCTTC.

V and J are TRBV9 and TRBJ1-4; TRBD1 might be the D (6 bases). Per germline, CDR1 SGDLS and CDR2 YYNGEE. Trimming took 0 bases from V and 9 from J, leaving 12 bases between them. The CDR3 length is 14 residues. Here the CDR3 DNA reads TGTGCCAGCAGCGTAGAGGGGGGGAGGCAAAAACTGTTTTTT. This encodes CASSVEGGRQKLFF.

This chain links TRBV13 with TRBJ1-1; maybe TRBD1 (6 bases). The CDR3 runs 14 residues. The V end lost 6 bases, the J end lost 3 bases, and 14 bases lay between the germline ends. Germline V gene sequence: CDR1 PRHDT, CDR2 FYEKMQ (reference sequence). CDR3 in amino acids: CASSLWAGDTEAFF. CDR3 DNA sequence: TGTGCCAGCAGTCTATGGGCAGGGGACACTGAAGCTTTCTTT.

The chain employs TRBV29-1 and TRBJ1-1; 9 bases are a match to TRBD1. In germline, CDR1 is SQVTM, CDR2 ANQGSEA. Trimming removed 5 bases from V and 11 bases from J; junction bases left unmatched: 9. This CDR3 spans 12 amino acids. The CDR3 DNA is TGCAGCGTTTTCCGGGACAGGGTTACGGCTTTCTTT. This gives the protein CSVFRDRVTAFF.

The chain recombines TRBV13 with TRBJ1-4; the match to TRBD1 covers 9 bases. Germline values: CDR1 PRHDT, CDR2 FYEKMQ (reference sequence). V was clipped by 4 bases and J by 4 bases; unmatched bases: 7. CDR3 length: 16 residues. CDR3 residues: CASSSIPGQGNEKLFF. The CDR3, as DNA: TGTGCCAGCAGCTCAATACCGGGACAGGGTAATGAAAAACTGTTTTTT.